The subject of this entry is one T cell receptor (beta chain). This CDR3 spans 14 amino acids. V dropped 4 bases and J dropped 3 bases, with 9 bases sitting between them. Germline V lookup: CDR1 MNHEY, CDR2 SMNVEV (reference sequence). These data come from a study of T cells after somatic rescue of genetic block. This table comes from immunoSEQ multiplex PCR, and its TCRdb copy is limited to in-frame clones, with some not included. The sample gives tens of thousands of clones, around 90% of which show up once; around 1.5% is in the top ten. The sequence was obtained from a woman aged 18-29 years. The rearrangement joins TRBV27 to TRBJ2-2; D gene uncertain. Sequencing was done on a sample of peripheral blood mononuclear cells (PBMCs). CDR3 protein: CASSSQVDTGELFF. The CDR3 region has the DNA TGTGCCAGCAGTTCCCAGGTGGACACCGGGGAGCTGTTTTTT.